The 19 T cell receptor beta chains given below trace back to one sample, sequenced in a study of T cells in Graves' hyperthyroidism and ophthalmopathy (dated by TCRdb to about 2019). Libraries were constructed by multiplex PCR. The reads were generated on an Illumina HiSeq 2000. The TCR beta CDR3 regions were amplified from the RNA transcripts. A first-round RT-PCR of the TCR CDR3 used the HTBI primer set with the Qiagen OneStep RT-PCR kit. Using fastp at Q25 and MiXCR, TCRdb reprocessed the public reads and kept productive beta chains. Under each unique CDR3 protein, matching rows form one entry showing the most common genes and DNA. Across this sample there are about 98,000 distinct CDR3 sequences, with 40% seen only once. Clones ranked in the top ten supply 10% to 13% of the sample. The sequenced sample consisted of peripheral blood or thyroid tissue (not recorded which). Every receptor here comes from a woman aged 25 to 39 with Graves' hyperthyroidism.

The chain employs TRBV15 and TRBJ2-5; 10 bases fit TRBD1. The ends lost 8 bases at V and 7 bases at J; junction bases unmatched: 10. The CDR3 is 14 amino acids. The germline V gene encodes CDR1 LNHNV and CDR2 YYDKDF (reference sequence). This chain's CDR3 is CATRGTGDLGTQYF. For the CDR3, the DNA is TGTGCCACCCGTGGGACAGGGGACCTGGGGACCCAGTACTTC.

About this clonotype itself: One end of the junction is discordant with germline, which a read error may explain. This chain joins TRBV2 and TRBJ2-2; D might be TRBD2 (5 bases). Germline values: CDR1 SNHLY, CDR2 FYNNEI. The CDR3 loop spans 15 amino acids. CDR3 amino acids: CASSELLGVTEELFF. The CDR3 DNA reads TGTGCCAGTAGTGAACTCCTCGGGGTGACCGAGGAGCTGTTTTTT.

This clonotype occurred many times. The CDR3, as DNA: TGCGCCAGCAGCCAGATACTTTCACCCCTCCACTTT. Its translation is CASSQILSPLHF. The chain couples TRBV4-1 to TRBJ1-6; no firm D call. The CDR3 is made up of 12 amino acids. Germline CDR1 MGHRA, CDR2 YSYEKL. The ends were cut back, 3 bases at V and 9 bases at J, with 6 bases in the middle.

In its sample, this clonotype was seen many times. CDR3 region: CSARPLTGRSYEQYF. Written as DNA, the CDR3 is TGCAGTGCTAGACCTTTGACAGGCCGTTCCTACGAGCAGTACTTC. The genes are TRBV20-1 and TRBJ2-7, with D possibly being TRBD1 (6 bases). V shed 2 bases and J shed 1 base, with 15 bases lying between them. The germline V gene has CDR1 DFQATT and CDR2 SNEGSKA (reference sequence). The CDR3 is 15 residues long.

This chain links TRBV7-2 with TRBJ2-5; D tentatively fits TRBD1 or TRBD2 (6 bases each). The CDR3 runs 16 residues. V was clipped by 3 bases and J by 4 bases, with 18 bases between them. Looked up from germline, CDR1 is SGHTA and CDR2 is FQGNSA. The CDR3, as DNA: TGTGCCAGCAGCTTGGGCGGTGGGGGGCAAGGAGAGACCCAGTACTTC. It yields the protein CASSLGGGGQGETQYF.

This clonotype appeared a few times. This rearrangement joins TRBV3-1 to TRBJ2-3; 8 nucleotides line up with TRBD2. The CDR3 extends over 14 amino acids. The J segment lost 3 bases and the V segment lost 6 bases, leaving 5 bases of the junction unmatched. Per germline, CDR1 LGHDT and CDR2 YNNKEL (reference sequence). The CDR3 region is CASRRTSSTDTQYF. CDR3 nucleotide sequence: TGTGCCAGCAGACGGACTAGCAGTACAGATACGCAGTATTTT.

As for this clonotype: An end of the junction does not agree with germline; a read error may underlie this. V gene TRBV7-9 combines with J gene TRBJ2-6, with 9 positions matching TRBD2. The CDR3 sequence is 17 residues long. Germline V gene lookup returns CDR1 SEHNR and CDR2 FQNEAQ (reference sequence). CDR3 sequence: CASSRLAVYSGVNVLTF. DNA for the CDR3: TGTGCCAGCAGCAGACTAGCGGTTTACTCTGGGGTCAACGTCCTGACTTTC.

This clonotype has at least ten counts. A much larger clone lies one base from this, so it may be a read error. The genes are TRBV20-1 and TRBJ2-5; D might be TRBD2 (5 bases). Per the germline V gene, CDR1 is DFQATT and CDR2 is SNEGSKA (reference sequence). The CDR3 covers 13 residues. CDR3 in DNA: TGCAGGGCTAGGCCCGGGATGAAAGAGACCCAGTACTTC. Amino acids: CRARPGMKETQYF.

This clonotype was seen repeatedly, ten times or more. The V and J genes are TRBV7-9 and TRBJ2-5, with 11 bases lining up with TRBD2. CDR1 is SEHNR, CDR2 FQNEAQ, per germline (reference sequence). CDR3 length: 15 amino acids. With 4 bases clipped from V and 5 bases from J, the junction kept 6 bases outside the gene matches. The CDR3 DNA is TGTGCCAGCAGCTCAGTAGCGGGAGGGATGGAGACCCAGTACTTC. This gives the protein CASSSVAGGMETQYF.

The chain links TRBV9 to TRBJ2-2; tentatively, D is TRBD2 (5 bases). V was shortened by 3 bases and J by 4 bases, with 16 bases between the two germline ends. The CDR3 loop spans 16 amino acids. The V gene's germline CDR1 is SGDLS and CDR2 YYNGEE. The CDR3 sequence is CASSAPGRAVTGELFF. The CDR3 DNA follows: TGTGCCAGCAGCGCCCCTGGGCGGGCGGTCACCGGGGAGCTGTTTTTT.

In this sample, this clonotype turned up a few times. The chain has TRBV28 and TRBJ2-7; D tentatively fits TRBD1 or TRBD2 (6 bases each). The CDR3 runs to 14 residues. V dropped 7 bases and J dropped 5 bases, with 18 bases sitting between them. Per germline, CDR1 MDHEN and CDR2 SYDVKM. The CDR3 sequence is CASKYSGGGNEQYF. The CDR3 region has the DNA TGTGCCAGCAAGTATAGCGGAGGGGGAAACGAGCAGTACTTC.

Notes on this clonotype: The CDR3 carries no conserved terminal phenylalanine or tryptophan, so it likely arises from a read error. The J gene is TRBJ1-1, the V gene TRBV11-2; tentative D call: TRBD1 (6 bases). CDR1 is SGHAT and CDR2 is FQNNGV in the germline V gene. CDR3 length: 18 residues. The CDR3 nucleotides read TGTACCAGCAAAGAGGGGGAACAGGGACCGGGAGCGAACACTGAAGCTTTCCTT. This codes for CTSKEGEQGPGANTEAFL.

The table lists this clonotype with many counts. The CDR3 end shows no conserved phenylalanine or tryptophan, and so a read error is likely. The chain is built from TRBV12-5 and TRBJ2-5; 7 positions agree with TRBD1. The V gene end was trimmed by 5 bases and the J gene end by 5 bases; junction bases not matched to a gene: 8. Germline V lookup: CDR1 LGHNT, CDR2 FRNRAP. The CDR3 is made up of 14 amino acids. Here the CDR3 DNA reads TGTGCTAGTGGTCCCTCAGGGGGTTGGGAGACCCAGTACCTC. Amino acid sequence: CASGPSGGWETQYL.

This clonotype was detected many times. The chain couples TRBV6-4 to TRBJ2-7; no reliable D call. CDR1 and CDR2 from the germline V gene are MRHNA and SNTAGT. The CDR3 is made up of 13 amino acids. V lost 3 bases, J lost 4 bases, and 10 bases lay in between. CDR3 sequence reads: CASSECRKYEQYF. CDR3 coding DNA: TGTGCCAGCAGTGAATGCAGAAAGTACGAGCAGTACTTC.

This clonotype has ten or more counts. The chain is built from TRBV2 and TRBJ2-7; a possible D gene is TRBD2 (5 bases). Trimming took 7 bases from V and 5 from J, leaving 15 bases between them. The length of the CDR3 is 13 residues. Germline values: CDR1 SNHLY, CDR2 FYNNEI. CDR3 sequence: CASNSGSSDEQYF. CDR3 DNA sequence: TGTGCCAGCAATTCGGGGTCGTCAGACGAGCAGTACTTC.

This clonotype was seen ten or more times. The V gene is TRBV2, the J gene TRBJ2-7; unclear D gene. Germline loops: CDR1 SNHLY, CDR2 FYNNEI. CDR3 length equals 13 residues. Trimming removed 4 bases at V and 2 bases at J, with 9 bases between. The CDR3 DNA sequence: TGTGCCAGCAGTGTTGGCAGAGCCTACGAGCAGTACTTC. The encoded protein is CASSVGRAYEQYF.

This clonotype was counted ten times or more. The chain employs TRBV7-2 and TRBJ2-5; D not certain. The CDR3 covers 12 residues. V lost 4 bases and J lost 2, with 5 bases in between. From germline, CDR1 is SGHTA and CDR2 FQGNSA. Here the CDR3 reads CASSYGQETQYF. CDR3 DNA: TGTGCCAGCAGCTACGGGCAAGAGACCCAGTACTTC.

The rearrangement joins TRBV20-1 to TRBJ2-5; 8 bases fit TRBD1. This CDR3 spans 13 amino acids. J gave up 5 bases and V 6 bases, and 8 bases lay outside the gene matches. In germline, CDR1 is DFQATT, CDR2 SNEGSKA (reference sequence). The CDR3: CSAIGQGLETQYF. DNA for the CDR3: TGCAGTGCCATTGGACAGGGCCTGGAGACCCAGTACTTC.

At least ten counts were recorded for this clonotype. The CDR3 nucleotides are TGTGCCAGCAGTTGGGGGACAAAAGGCATGAACACTGAAGCTTTCTTT. Protein: CASSWGTKGMNTEAFF. The chain uses TRBV28 and TRBJ1-1; possible D gene TRBD1, 6 bases. V was trimmed by 4 bases and J by 0 bases, leaving 15 bases between them. The CDR3 loop spans 16 amino acids. Germline CDR1 reads MDHEN; CDR2 reads SYDVKM.